The present TCR beta chain was sequenced within a study of regulatory T cells in long-lasting Graves disease. Arm-PCR of CDR3 regions and iRepertoire HTBI primers were used to build TCR beta libraries. Each CDR3 protein is one row after TCRdb ran MiXCR on the multiplex PCR reads. Here the sample spans about 350,000 distinct CDR3 sequences, 16% being singletons. This CDR3 has 15 amino acids. Germline V gene sequence: CDR1 LNHDA, CDR2 SQIVND (reference sequence). Trimming at V came to 5 bases and at J to 4 bases, leaving 3 bases not matched to a gene. Described time point: newly diagnosed GD, antithyroid drugs for less than 3 months. RNA extracted from PBMCs served as the sequencing template. These data were also reused for a study on T cells in Graves' hyperthyroidism and ophthalmopathy.

The clonotype was recovered from a man aged 40-49 years with Graves disease. The sample here was peripheral blood mononuclear cells (PBMCs), taken at new diagnosis, from a patient treated with antithyroid drugs. The V call is TRBV19, the J call TRBJ2-2; the match to TRBD1 covers 11 bases. The CDR3 reads CASSLDRGPTGELFF. CDR3 bases: TGTGCCAGTAGTCTGGACAGGGGGCCCACCGGGGAGCTGTTTTTT. The full variable domain, its missing parts supplied by reference TRBV19 and TRBJ2-2, is DGGITQSPKYLFRKEGQNVTLSCEQNLNHDAMYWYRQDPGQGLRLIYYSQIVNDFQKGDIAEGYSVSREKKESFPLTVTSAQKNPTAFYLCASSLDRGPTGELFFGEGSRLTVL.